This is a list of T cell receptor beta chains from one sample in a study of T cell repertoires in cytomegalovirus infection. TCRdb recomputed calls from the reads with MiXCR, one row per CDR3 protein. Among 550,000 to 850,000 distinct CDR3 sequences listed, about 33% were seen once. Their cognate antigens are unknown. Specimen: cultured PBMCs, collected from culture after CMV antigen stimulation. These receptors were obtained from a human donor in good health (CMV status not recorded). Some clones in this sample may be carry-over from other donors' samples. Both conserved end residues are part of each CDR3. The order of the fields is D gene, J gene, clone size, V gene, CDR3 DNA, CDR3 protein. The D gene is left open where the match is weak. A clone size is listed for some rows: how often the clone was seen (once, few, many), or a class if it is expanded.

- | TRBJ1-1 | many | TRBV7-6 | TGTGCCAGCAGCTTGAAGATAACACAGGGAGCGAACACTGAAGCTTTCTTT | CASSLKITQGANTEAFF
- | TRBJ2-5 | - | TRBV20-1 | TGCAGTGCTAGAGATATATTTGGCGCCACCCAGACCCAGTACTTC | CSARDIFGATQTQYF
- | TRBJ2-3 | - | TRBV4-2 | TGTGCCAGCAGCCAAGATTTGACCGGGAAACTCACAGATACGCAGTATTTT | CASSQDLTGKLTDTQYF
TRBD1 | TRBJ2-3 | - | TRBV4-1 | TGCGCCAGCAGCCCCGGGACAGGGGTTGGGACAGATACGCAGTATTTT | CASSPGTGVGTDTQYF
- | TRBJ2-1 | few | TRBV7-8 | TGTGCCAGCAGCCCCCGGGTGGGTAGCGGCAATGAGCAGTTCTTC | CASSPRVGSGNEQFF
TRBD2 | TRBJ2-3 | - | TRBV13 | TGTGCCAGCAGCTTAGGCCTTCGGGGGGACACAGATACGCAGTATTTT | CASSLGLRGDTDTQYF
- | TRBJ1-4 | many | TRBV7-2 | TGTGCCAGCAGCTTAAATCCGGCACCCACTAATGAAAAACTGTTTTTT | CASSLNPAPTNEKLFF
- | TRBJ2-1 | - | TRBV11-2 | TGTGCCAGCAGCTTTTCCGCCTCGACTCTAGAGCAGTTCTTC | CASSFSASTLEQFF
- | TRBJ2-3 | - | TRBV7-6 | TGTGCCAGCAGCTTAGAACAGGCAAGCACAGATACGCAGTATTTT | CASSLEQASTDTQYF
- | TRBJ1-5 | - | TRBV6-6 | TGTGCCAGCAGTTATTCCCCCTCTCGGACGGAGCCGCCCCAGCATTTT | CASSYSPSRTEPPQHF
- | TRBJ1-5 | many | TRBV7-8 | TGTGCCAGCAGCTTAGTTGGGGATTTGGGGCCCCAGCATTTT | CASSLVGDLGPQHF
- | TRBJ2-2 | few | TRBV7-2 | TGTGCCAGCAGCTCCAGACGGATCCCCCCCGGGGAGCTGTTTTTT | CASSSRRIPPGELFF
- | TRBJ2-7 | few | TRBV7-8 | TGTGCCAGCAGCTTAGGCCCGCGTTCCCCCTACGAGCAGTACTTC | CASSLGPRSPYEQYF
TRBD2 | TRBJ2-1 | few | TRBV4-1 | TGCGCCAGCAGCCCAGGGCCACGGGAGGTATCCTACAATGAGCAGTTCTTC | CASSPGPREVSYNEQFF
- | TRBJ1-4 | few | TRBV6-1 | TGTGCCAGCACCAGTCGTCATGAAAAACTGTTTTTT | CASTSRHEKLFF
TRBD1 | TRBJ2-7 | - | TRBV23-1 | TGCGCCAGCAGTCAGCCCGGGACAGACTACGAGCAGTACTTC | CASSQPGTDYEQYF
- | TRBJ2-3 | few | TRBV25-1 | TGTGCCAGCGGCTCGGGATATACGCAGTATTTT | CASGSGYTQYF
- | TRBJ2-7 | - | TRBV12-3/TRBV12-4 | TGTGCCAGCAGTTTCGGGACTCCCCTCTACGAGCAGTACTTC | CASSFGTPLYEQYF
- | TRBJ2-5 | - | TRBV2 | TGTGCCAGCAGTGTTGAGAGGGCAGAGACCCAGTACTTC | CASSVERAETQYF
- | TRBJ1-5 | - | TRBV6-2/TRBV6-3 | TGTGCCAGCAGTTACTCAGTGCTGGGATCAACGGAGGTCAATCAGCCCCAGCATTTT | CASSYSVLGSTEVNQPQHF
- | TRBJ2-3 | few | TRBV7-7 | TGTGCCAGCAGCTTGCGCTGGGGGAGCACAGATACGCAGTATTTT | CASSLRWGSTDTQYF
- | TRBJ2-3 | many | TRBV12-3/TRBV12-4 | TGTGCCAGCAGCTTTGGCCCAGATACGCAGTATTTT | CASSFGPDTQYF
- | TRBJ2-1 | - | TRBV7-9 | TGTGCCGGGGGGAGGAGCTCCTACAATGAGCAGTTCTTC | CAGGRSSYNEQFF
TRBD2 | TRBJ2-3 | few | TRBV28 | TGTGCCAGCTCTCACGCGGGAGCGACCCAAGAGCGAGATACGCAGTATTTT | CASSHAGATQERDTQYF
TRBD2 | TRBJ2-1 | - | TRBV12-3/TRBV12-4 | TGTGCCAACACCCCTGGACGGGGGGGTAACTCCTACAATGAGCAGTTCTTC | CANTPGRGGNSYNEQFF
- | TRBJ2-7 | - | TRBV4-3 | TGCGCCAGCAGCCAAGATCCGGCAGGGAACGGATACGAGCAGTACTTC | CASSQDPAGNGYEQYF
- | TRBJ1-6 | few | TRBV5-4 | TGTGCCAGCAGCCCCGGGGGTACGAGGGGCGAGGGTTCACCCCTCCACTTT | CASSPGGTRGEGSPLHF
- | TRBJ1-1 | - | TRBV7-6 | TGTGCCAGCACCTCATCGAAACAGGTGATGAACACTGAAGCTTTCTTT | CASTSSKQVMNTEAFF
TRBD2 | TRBJ2-5 | few | TRBV27 | TGTGCCAGCAGACGGGGGGGCCCGAGGGTCCAAGAGACCCAGTACTTC | CASRRGGPRVQETQYF
- | TRBJ1-1 | - | TRBV2 | TGTGCCAGCGGGGCGTTCATGAACACTGAAGCTTTCTTT | CASGAFMNTEAFF
TRBD2 | TRBJ2-3 | - | TRBV19 | TGTGCCAGTAGTATACGACTAGCGGGAGTGGTGGCAGATACGCAGTATTTT | CASSIRLAGVVADTQYF
- | TRBJ1-1 | - | TRBV2 | TGTGCCAGCAGTGGAGGGACATCAAACACTGAAGCTTTCTTT | CASSGGTSNTEAFF
- | TRBJ1-5 | - | TRBV30 | TGTGCCTGGAGTCGGGGGTTCGATCAGCCCCAGCATTTT | CAWSRGFDQPQHF
- | TRBJ2-3 | - | TRBV7-9 | TGTGCCAGCAGCCCGAGCGCGGGGAAAAAAGTAGAAACAGATACGCAGTATTTT | CASSPSAGKKVETDTQYF
- | TRBJ2-4 | - | TRBV12-3/TRBV12-4 | TGTGCCAGCAGTCACATAGGACGGGCAAAAAACATTCAGTACTTC | CASSHIGRAKNIQYF
TRBD2 | TRBJ2-1 | - | TRBV15 | TGTGCCACCAGCCGCCCGGGACTAGCGGGAGTCTGGGGTCGGTCCGAGCAGTTCTTC | CATSRPGLAGVWGRSEQFF
- | TRBJ1-4 | - | TRBV20-1 | TGCAGTGCTAGACCCACCGAGGGAGACGCAACTAATGAAAAACTGTTTTTT | CSARPTEGDATNEKLFF
TRBD1 | TRBJ1-5 | - | TRBV6-1 | TGTGCCAGCAGCTTCCGGGACAGCGCATCAGGGAGCAATCAGCCCCAGCATTTT | CASSFRDSASGSNQPQHF
TRBD2 | TRBJ2-3 | - | TRBV29-1 | TGCAGCGTTGATGGGGCGGGAGGGCTAGATACGCAGTATTTT | CSVDGAGGLDTQYF
TRBD2 | TRBJ2-7 | - | TRBV12-3/TRBV12-4 | TGTGCCAGCAGCCCAGGACTAGCGGCCGAGCAGTACTTC | CASSPGLAAEQYF
- | TRBJ2-1 | few | TRBV2 | TGTGCCAGCAGTGAAGAGATCCACTCCTACAATGAGCAGTTCTTC | CASSEEIHSYNEQFF
TRBD1 | TRBJ2-3 | many | TRBV7-8 | TGTGCCAGCAGGCAGGGGGCCGGCACAGATACGCAGTATTTT | CASRQGAGTDTQYF
- | TRBJ2-6 | few | TRBV7-2 | TGTGCCAGCAGCTTAGGGCAGCCCTGGTCTGGGGCCAACGTCCTGACTTTC | CASSLGQPWSGANVLTF
- | TRBJ2-7 | few | TRBV6-6 | TGTGCCAGCATAAAGTGGGGCGCAGACGAGCAGTACTTC | CASIKWGADEQYF
TRBD2 | TRBJ2-7 | - | TRBV11-2 | TGTGCCAGCAGGTCTAGCGGGAGTGCCGTCTACGAGCAGTACTTC | CASRSSGSAVYEQYF
- | TRBJ2-7 | few | TRBV6-1 | TGTGCCAGCAGGGTTGGGACGGCCTCCTACGAGCAGTACTTC | CASRVGTASYEQYF
- | TRBJ1-1 | - | TRBV3-1 | TGTGCCAGCAGCCCTGGGCCGGGACCTGAAGCTTTCTTT | CASSPGPGPEAFF
TRBD2 | TRBJ2-1 | - | TRBV4-1 | TGCGCCAGCAGCCAAGGACTAGCGGTATACAATGAGCAGTTCTTC | CASSQGLAVYNEQFF
TRBD1 | TRBJ1-2 | - | TRBV12-3/TRBV12-4 | TGTGCCAGCAGTAATCCCGGGACAGGGCGTGGCTACACCTTC | CASSNPGTGRGYTF
- | TRBJ2-7 | many | TRBV4-1 | TGCGCCAGCAGCCAACCCGGGACGAAGGAACGCGAGCAGTACTTC | CASSQPGTKEREQYF
- | TRBJ2-5 | - | TRBV29-1 | TGCAGCGTTGAAGAGGGGACCGTTGGGGAAACCCAGTACTTC | CSVEEGTVGETQYF
TRBD2 | TRBJ2-3 | - | TRBV20-1 | TGCAGTGCTGGACCCGGTAGCGGGGACGATACGCAGTATTTT | CSAGPGSGDDTQYF
- | TRBJ2-5 | - | TRBV7-2 | TGTGCCAGCAGCCCCGGGTCGGGCTATTACTTC | CASSPGSGYYF
- | TRBJ1-1 | - | TRBV18 | TGTGCCAGCTCATCCAATACAGGTGACACTGAAGCTTTCTTT | CASSSNTGDTEAFF
- | TRBJ1-6 | few | TRBV7-9 | TGTGCCAGCTCCCCGTTGTGGGAGATGGATTCACCCCTCCACTTT | CASSPLWEMDSPLHF
- | TRBJ2-3 | once | TRBV4-1 | TGCGCCAGCAGCCAACTCTCCTCCACAGATACGCAGTATTTT | CASSQLSSTDTQYF
- | TRBJ1-1 | - | TRBV20-1 | TGCAGTGCTAGAAAGGGAGGGTCTCAAACTGAAGCTTTCTTT | CSARKGGSQTEAFF